This T cell receptor (beta chain) was recovered during a study of blood T cell repertoires in COVID-19. Study-wide background: Nucleic acid was either cDNA or gDNA, and it came from T cells, B-cell-depleted T cells, or PBMCs.

In the original analysis: Scientists estimated how many nucleated cells there were by amplifying reference gene primers. TCRdb keeps only in-frame clones here, not all; method: immunoSEQ multiplex PCR. V and J calls plus clone size are reproduced from that table; the DNA served to infer D and trimming. The top ten hold 6% to 8% of the sample, which has some 31,000 clones, around 73% seen once. Germline V gene lookup returns CDR1 SGHDT and CDR2 YYEEEE. CDR3 length: 17 amino acids. Trimming left V 0 bases short and J 4 bases short, with 18 bases between. What was sequenced was peripheral blood. The chain links TRBV5-6 to TRBJ2-3; tentatively, D is TRBD1 (7 bases). The sequence derives from a woman aged 60-75 years with acute or convalescent COVID-19. The CDR3 DNA is TGTGCCAGCAGCTTGGCCGTGGCAGGGGGGATAGCAGATACGCAGTATTTT. Amino acid sequence: CASSLAVAGGIADTQYF.